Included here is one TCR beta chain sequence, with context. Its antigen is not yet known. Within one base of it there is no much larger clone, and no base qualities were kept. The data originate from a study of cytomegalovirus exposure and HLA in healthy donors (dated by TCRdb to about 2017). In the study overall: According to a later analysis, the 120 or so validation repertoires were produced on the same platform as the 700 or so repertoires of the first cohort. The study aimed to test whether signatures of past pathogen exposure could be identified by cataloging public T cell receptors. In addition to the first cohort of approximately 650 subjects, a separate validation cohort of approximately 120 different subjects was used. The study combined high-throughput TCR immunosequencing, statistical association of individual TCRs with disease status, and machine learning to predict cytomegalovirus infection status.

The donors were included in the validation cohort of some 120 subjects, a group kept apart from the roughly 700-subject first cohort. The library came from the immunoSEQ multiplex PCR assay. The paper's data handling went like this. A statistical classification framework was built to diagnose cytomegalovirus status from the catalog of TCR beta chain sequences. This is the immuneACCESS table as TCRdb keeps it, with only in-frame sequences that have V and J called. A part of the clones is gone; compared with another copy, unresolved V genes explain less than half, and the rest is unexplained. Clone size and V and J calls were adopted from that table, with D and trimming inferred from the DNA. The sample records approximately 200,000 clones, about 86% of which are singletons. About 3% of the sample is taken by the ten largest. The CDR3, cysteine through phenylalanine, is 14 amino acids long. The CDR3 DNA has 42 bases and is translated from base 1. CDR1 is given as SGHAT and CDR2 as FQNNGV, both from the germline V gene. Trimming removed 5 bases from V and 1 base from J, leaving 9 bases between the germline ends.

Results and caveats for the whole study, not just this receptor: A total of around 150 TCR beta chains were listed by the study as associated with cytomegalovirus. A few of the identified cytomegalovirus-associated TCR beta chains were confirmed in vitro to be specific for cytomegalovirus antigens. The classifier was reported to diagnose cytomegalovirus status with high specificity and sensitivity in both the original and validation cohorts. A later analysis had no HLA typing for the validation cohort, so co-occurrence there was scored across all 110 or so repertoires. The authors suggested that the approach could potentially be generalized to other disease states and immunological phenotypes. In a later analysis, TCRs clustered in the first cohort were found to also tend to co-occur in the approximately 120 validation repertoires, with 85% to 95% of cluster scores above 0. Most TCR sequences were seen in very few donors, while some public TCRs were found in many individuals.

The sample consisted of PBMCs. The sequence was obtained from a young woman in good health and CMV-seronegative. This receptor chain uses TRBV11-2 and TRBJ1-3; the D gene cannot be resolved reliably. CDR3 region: CASSPAGSGNTIYF. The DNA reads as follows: TGTGCCAGCAGCCCCGCGGGGTCTGGAAACACCATATATTTT.